This T cell receptor beta chain is from a study of T-cell memory formation after mild COVID-19. Sample barcodes and UMIs were carried by the TCR alpha and TCR beta cDNA libraries that 5'RACE generated with constant-segment primers. TCRdb passed the 5' RACE reads through MiXCR, listing each CDR3 protein once. The data hold about 200,000 distinct CDR3 sequences, with 9% to 10% observed a single time. This clonotype was detected only a few times. This CDR3 has 14 amino acids. V dropped 2 bases and J dropped 6 bases, with 12 bases sitting between them. Germline CDR1 reads SGHRS; CDR2 reads YFSETQ. The material sequenced was PBMCs or a T cell subset sorted from them (not recorded which). This TCR was sampled from a man younger than 35 who had mild COVID-19 (a few samples of this study predate the infection). Cell type and time point are not known. The chain uses TRBV5-1 and TRBJ1-5; D perhaps matches TRBD1 (5 bases). The CDR3 sequence: CASSFSGQGQPQHF. The CDR3 DNA is TGCGCCAGCAGCTTCTCGGGGCAGGGTCAGCCCCAGCATTTT.